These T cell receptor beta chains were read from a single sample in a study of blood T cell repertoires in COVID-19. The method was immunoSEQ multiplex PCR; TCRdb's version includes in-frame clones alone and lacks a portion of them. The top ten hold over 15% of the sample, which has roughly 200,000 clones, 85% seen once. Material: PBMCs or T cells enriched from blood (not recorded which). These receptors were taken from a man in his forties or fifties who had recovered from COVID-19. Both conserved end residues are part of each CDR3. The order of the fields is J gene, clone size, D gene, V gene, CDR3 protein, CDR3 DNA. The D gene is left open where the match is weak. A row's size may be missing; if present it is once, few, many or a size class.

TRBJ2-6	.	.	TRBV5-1	CASRGSSGANVLTF	TGCGCCAGCCGGGGGTCAAGTGGGGCCAACGTCCTGACTTTC
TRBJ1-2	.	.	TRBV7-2	CASSPPGVVSNYGYTF	TGTGCCAGCAGCCCGCCGGGAGTTGTTTCGAACTATGGCTACACCTTC
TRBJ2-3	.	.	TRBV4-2	CASSQEGARADTQYF	TGTGCCAGCAGCCAGGAGGGAGCGAGGGCAGATACGCAGTATTTT
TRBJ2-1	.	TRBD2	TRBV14	CASSQVAASGRVANEQFF	TGTGCCAGCAGCCAAGTTGCGGCTAGCGGGAGGGTCGCCAATGAGCAGTTCTTC
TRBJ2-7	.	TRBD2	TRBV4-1	CASSHTSGSSYEQYF	TGCGCCAGCAGCCATACTAGCGGGAGCTCCTACGAGCAGTACTTC
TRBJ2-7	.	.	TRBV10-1	CASSVGGHFLYEQYF	TGCGCCAGCAGTGTCGGTGGACACTTTCTCTACGAGCAGTACTTC
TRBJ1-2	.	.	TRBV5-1	CARSTEDRGRGGYTF	TGCGCCCGCAGCACAGAAGACCGGGGGCGGGGGGGCTACACCTTC
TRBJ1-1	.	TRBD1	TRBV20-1	CSASYSFDRGGGTEAFF	TGCAGTGCTAGTTATTCCTTCGACAGGGGCGGGGGCACTGAAGCTTTCTTT
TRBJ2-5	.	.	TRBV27	CASKTGGRLETQYF	TGTGCCAGCAAAACTGGTGGCAGGCTGGAGACCCAGTACTTC
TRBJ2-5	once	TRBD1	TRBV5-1	CASSHGQGRETQYF	TGCGCCAGCAGCCATGGACAGGGAAGAGAGACCCAGTACTTC
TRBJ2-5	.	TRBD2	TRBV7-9	CASSSLAGSGSQYF	TGTGCCAGCAGCTCTCTAGCGGGATCTGGGTCCCAGTACTTC
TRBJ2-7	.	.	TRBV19	CASSIDGTAGEQYF	TGTGCCAGTAGTATAGACGGGACTGCCGGCGAGCAGTACTTC
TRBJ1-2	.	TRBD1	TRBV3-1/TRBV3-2	CASSRGTAARDYGYTF	TGTGCCAGCAGCCGGGGGACAGCAGCCAGGGACTATGGCTACACCTTC
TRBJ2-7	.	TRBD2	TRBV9	CASSVGTSGPYEQYF	TGTGCCAGCAGCGTAGGGACTAGCGGCCCCTACGAGCAGTACTTC
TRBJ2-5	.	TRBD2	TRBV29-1	CSVNSGTKETQYF	TGCAGCGTGAACTCCGGGACTAAAGAGACCCAGTACTTC
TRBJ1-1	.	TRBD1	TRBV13	CASSPGTGGRRTEAFF	TGTGCCAGCAGCCCTGGGACAGGGGGTCGTCGCACTGAAGCTTTCTTT
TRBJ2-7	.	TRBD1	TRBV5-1	CASGDGRGKYEQYF	TGCGCCAGCGGGGACGGCAGGGGGAAGTACGAGCAGTACTTC
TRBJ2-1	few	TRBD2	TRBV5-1	CASSLEGARSGRALNNEQFF	TGCGCCAGCAGCTTGGAGGGGGCGCGCAGCGGGAGGGCCCTAAACAATGAGCAGTTCTTC
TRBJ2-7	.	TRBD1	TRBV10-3	CAISEAGGLYEQYF	TGTGCCATCAGTGAGGCAGGGGGTTTGTACGAGCAGTACTTC
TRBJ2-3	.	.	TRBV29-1	CSVARSSTDTQYF	TGCAGCGTTGCGCGGTCTAGCACAGATACGCAGTATTTT
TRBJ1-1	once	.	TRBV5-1	CASSLEGVTEAFF	TGCGCCAGCAGCTTGGAAGGGGTCACTGAAGCTTTCTTT
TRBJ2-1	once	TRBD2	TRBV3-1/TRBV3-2	CASSEVAGGTYNEQFF	TGTGCCAGCAGCGAGGTAGCGGGAGGGACCTACAATGAGCAGTTCTTC
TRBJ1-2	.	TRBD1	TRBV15	CATSRGQGAPYGYTF	TGTGCCACCAGCAGAGGGCAGGGGGCTCCCTATGGCTACACCTTC